This TCR beta chain appears in the sequencing data of a study of vaccination and CD4 T cells after COVID-19. The wider study: PCR on nasal swabs identified SARS-CoV-2 in convalescent patients, of whom nine were mild and one severe.

The treatment: roughly ten-day PBMC culture with coronavirus spike peptide pools or control peptides (ViraFEST assay). As concerns this clonotype: Its antigen is not known.

V shed 1 base, J shed 7 bases, and the junction held 7 bases outside the gene matches. Germline CDR1 is LNHDA and CDR2 is SQIVND (reference sequence). The CDR3 is 16 residues long. Once obtained from cultured CD4+ T cells, the DNA was sequenced using the Oncomine TCR Beta short-read assay. Genomic DNA was isolated from CD4+ T cells that had been cultured. TCRdb re-derived calls from the PCR reads in MiXCR, one entry per CDR3 protein. The sample contains more than 12,000 distinct CDR3 sequences, roughly 50% of which appear only once. What was sequenced was CD4+ T cells from blood, cultured in vitro. This sequence joins TRBV19 and TRBJ2-3, with 11 bases fitting TRBD2. The clonotype originates from a human donor who had recovered from COVID-19. The CDR3 spells CASSIGRLAGGNTQYF. CDR3 coding DNA: TGTGCCAGTAGTATAGGTCGGCTAGCGGGAGGAAATACGCAGTATTTT.